This T cell receptor beta chain was observed in a study of blood T cell repertoires in COVID-19. The overall study: Samples came from the United States, Italy and Spain, spanning acute and convalescent COVID-19.

The V and J ends lost 1 base and 0 bases respectively, with 5 bases between them. Germline V gene data show CDR1 as SGHNT and CDR2 as YENEEA. The CDR3 is 14 amino acids. This clone was counted between two and nine times. Assay used: immunoSEQ multiplex PCR; TCRdb lists only in-frame clones, some missing. In the table there are some 230,000 clones, 85% to 90% of which are singletons. The sequencing input was peripheral blood. The TCR comes from a woman in her forties or fifties with COVID-19, enrolled during active disease. The chain is built from TRBV11-3 and TRBJ2-3, with unresolved D. This chain's CDR3 is CASSLGGSTDTQYF. The DNA for the CDR3 is TGTGCCAGCAGCTTAGGCGGAAGCACAGATACGCAGTATTTT. Based on the CDR3 plus reference TRBV11-3 and TRBJ2-3, the full variable domain is EAGVVQSPRYKIIEKKQPVAFWCNPISGHNTLYWYLQNLGQGPELLIRYENEEAVDDSQLPKDRFSAERLKGVDSTLKIQPAELGDSAVYLCASSLGGSTDTQYFGPGTRLTVL.